A selection of T cell receptor beta chains follows, all from one sample in a study of blood T cell repertoires in COVID-19. Repertoires were generated with immunoSEQ multiplex PCR, while TCRdb's copy carries only in-frame clones and drops some. The sample has hundreds of thousands of clones, roughly nine tenths seen once; the top ten hold about 3%. The sample comprised PBMCs or T cells enriched from blood (not recorded which). These receptors originate from a woman in her fifties or sixties who had recovered from COVID-19. The CDR3 runs from the conserved cysteine through the conserved F or W. D genes are given only for firm matches. Not every row has a clone size; where given, it reads once, few, many or a size class.

>TRBV7-3|NA|NA|TRBJ1-2
CASSLRGTYGYTF
TGTGCCAGCAGCTTAAGAGGGACATATGGCTACACCTTC
>TRBV30|TRBD1|NA|TRBJ1-2
CAWTTARQGIRTF
TGTGCCTGGACCACGGCCCGACAGGGCATTCGGACCTTC
>TRBV11-2|TRBD2|NA|TRBJ2-7
CASSLVREGEQYF
TGTGCCAGCAGCTTAGTCAGGGAGGGCGAGCAGTACTTC
>TRBV28|NA|NA|TRBJ1-5
CASSLEGGGVRYSNQPQHF
TGTGCCAGCAGTTTAGAGGGTGGGGGGGTCAGATATAGCAATCAGCCCCAGCATTTT
>TRBV20-1|TRBD2|once|TRBJ2-1
CGIAGDNEQFF
TGCGGGATCGCGGGGGACAATGAGCAGTTCTTC
>TRBV19|TRBD2|NA|TRBJ2-7
CASSRYGRAYAYEQYF
TGTGCCAGTAGTAGATACGGGAGGGCCTACGCCTACGAGCAGTACTTC
>TRBV6-1|NA|NA|TRBJ2-5
CASSEAGAGTYQETQYF
TGTGCCAGCAGTGAGGCCGGGGCGGGAACTTACCAAGAGACCCAGTACTTC
>TRBV7-2|NA|NA|TRBJ1-5
CASSLRSRWGNQPQHF
TGTGCCAGCAGCTTACGGAGTCGGTGGGGCAATCAGCCCCAGCATTTT
>TRBV5-8|TRBD1|once|TRBJ1-5
CASSLGQGDQPQHF
TGTGCCAGCAGCTTGGGACAGGGGGATCAGCCCCAGCATTTT
>TRBV19|NA|NA|TRBJ1-5
CASSIQGIQPQHF
TGTGCCAGTAGTATTCAGGGCATTCAGCCCCAGCATTTT
>TRBV9|NA|NA|TRBJ1-2
CASSVESGNYGYTF
TGTGCCAGCAGCGTAGAATCAGGGAACTATGGCTACACCTTC
>TRBV7-8|TRBD1|NA|TRBJ1-5
CASSTRPDRGNQPQHF
TGTGCCAGCAGCACCCGGCCGGACAGGGGGAACCAGCCCCAGCATTTT